This T cell receptor (beta chain) was recovered during a study of T cells in Graves' hyperthyroidism and ophthalmopathy. This clonotype was observed many times. RNA transcripts were the template for amplifying TCR beta CDR3 regions. HTBI primers were the set used in a first-round RT-PCR of the TCR CDR3. TCRdb re-called the multiplex PCR reads with MiXCR, one entry per CDR3 protein. The repertoire holds almost 350,000 distinct CDR3 sequences, with 15% to 20% as singletons. V lost 8 bases and J 8 bases, leaving 9 bases between the germline ends. This CDR3 is 11 amino acids long. The sequence came from a woman aged 35 to 49 with Graves' ophthalmopathy. The sample consisted of blood. This chain links TRBV12-3 or TRBV12-4 with TRBJ2-2; D unclear. For the CDR3, the DNA is TGTGCCAGCGGTCTTCGTGGGGAGCTGTTTTTT. It codes for CASGLRGELFF.